The sample holds a few counts of the clone carrying this T cell receptor beta chain. Antigen: not known. Via MiXCR, TCRdb re-called the 5' RACE reads, giving one row per CDR3 protein. The sample consists of hundreds of thousands of distinct CDR3 sequences, around 8.1% of them appearing once. The data were obtained in a study of T cells after yellow fever vaccination. CDR1 and CDR2 from the germline V gene are LNHNV and YYDKDF (reference sequence). This CDR3 has 13 residues. V lost 5 bases and J lost 4, with 11 bases in between. Study results and limitations: There was a possibility that FACS-sorted repertoires contained abundant clonotypes contaminating from the bulk population.

Specimen: PBMCs, collected around 45 days after the first yellow fever vaccination. The chain carries TRBV15 and TRBJ1-2, with a weak D call TRBD1 (6 bases). This TCR was sampled from a man younger than 35 who received the YFV17D yellow fever vaccine. As DNA, the CDR3 is TGTGCCACCAGCTCCCAGGGGTTCTATGGCTACACCTTC. Amino acids: CATSSQGFYGYTF.